Listed below are T cell receptor beta chains from one sample, sequenced in a study of cytomegalovirus exposure and HLA in healthy donors. Only in-frame clones appear in the TCRdb table, and some are missing; sequencing was by immunoSEQ multiplex PCR. The sample has about 160,000 clones, about 80% seen once. The sample was PBMCs. The receptors shown here come from a man between 18 and 29 years old in good health and CMV-seropositive. CDR3s include the opening cysteine and the closing phenylalanine or tryptophan. The D gene is left open where the match is weak. The size of a clone is reported for some rows only, either as once, few or many, or as a class for expanded clones.

D gene,V gene,J gene,clone size,CDR3 protein,CDR3 DNA
TRBD1,TRBV6-6,TRBJ1-5,NA,CASSYGQDDNQPQHF,TGTGCCAGCAGTTACGGACAGGACGACAATCAGCCCCAGCATTTT
NA,TRBV7-9,TRBJ1-1,NA,CASSRPWGGITEAFF,TGTGCCAGCAGCCGCCCTTGGGGGGGCATCACTGAAGCTTTCTTT
TRBD1,TRBV19,TRBJ2-6,few,CASSRGTGGVGANVLTF,TGTGCCAGTAGTAGAGGGACAGGGGGGGTTGGGGCCAACGTCCTGACTTTC
NA,TRBV11-2,TRBJ1-5,NA,CASSQAQGTQPQHF,TGTGCCAGCAGCCAGGCCCAGGGGACTCAGCCCCAGCATTTT
TRBD2,TRBV9,TRBJ2-3,NA,CASVQREGTDTQYF,TGTGCCAGCGTCCAGCGGGAGGGCACAGATACGCAGTATTTT
TRBD2,TRBV28,TRBJ2-7,NA,CASSFLAGVGHPPYEQYF,TGTGCCAGCAGCTTCTTAGCGGGAGTAGGCCACCCCCCCTACGAGCAGTACTTC
TRBD1,TRBV7-8,TRBJ2-7,NA,CASSLGQKYEQYF,TGTGCCAGCAGCTTGGGACAGAAGTACGAGCAGTACTTC
NA,TRBV27,TRBJ2-3,NA,CASSLSRRDTQYF,TGTGCCAGCAGTTTAAGTCGGAGAGATACGCAGTATTTT
NA,TRBV5-6,TRBJ1-4,NA,CASSSRTAGANNEKLFF,TGTGCCAGCAGCTCGAGGACAGCTGGAGCAAATAATGAAAAACTGTTTTTT
TRBD1,TRBV19,TRBJ2-7,NA,CASSPTGDLTYEQYF,TGTGCCAGTAGTCCGACAGGGGACTTAACCTACGAGCAGTACTTC
TRBD1,TRBV5-6,TRBJ2-1,once,CASSNPGQGAYEQFF,TGTGCCAGCAGCAATCCGGGACAGGGGGCCTATGAGCAGTTCTTC
TRBD2,TRBV9,TRBJ2-2,few,CASSVGGPGGTGELFF,TGTGCCAGCAGCGTGGGTGGGCCGGGGGGTACCGGGGAGCTGTTTTTT
NA,TRBV5-4,TRBJ2-5,NA,CASSSYGVQETQYF,TGTGCCAGCAGCTCCTACGGGGTACAAGAGACCCAGTACTTC
TRBD1,TRBV19,TRBJ1-2,NA,CASSPDRGRRYGYTF,TGTGCCAGTAGCCCGGACAGGGGGCGCCGGTATGGCTACACCTTC
NA,TRBV11-2,TRBJ1-2,NA,CASSPESVYYGYTF,TGTGCCAGCAGTCCCGAGTCCGTGTACTATGGCTACACCTTC
NA,TRBV5-1,TRBJ2-1,few,CASSLESGNYNEQFF,TGCGCCAGCAGCTTGGAGTCAGGTAATTACAATGAGCAGTTCTTC
TRBD2,TRBV7-9,TRBJ2-1,NA,CASSSRGGSYNEQFF,TGTGCCAGCAGCTCCCGGGGGGGCTCCTACAATGAGCAGTTCTTC
NA,TRBV10-3,TRBJ1-1,NA,CAACRGGMNTEAFF,TGTGCCGCTTGTCGGGGAGGCATGAACACTGAAGCTTTCTTT
TRBD1,TRBV5-4,TRBJ2-1,NA,CASSARDRGRQNEQFF,TGTGCCAGCAGCGCGCGGGACAGGGGACGACAGAATGAGCAGTTCTTC
TRBD2,TRBV6-1,TRBJ2-7,NA,CASREREALLYEQYF,TGTGCCAGCAGGGAGCGGGAGGCCCTCCTCTACGAGCAGTACTTC
NA,TRBV6-6,TRBJ1-2,NA,CASSYSRSNYGYTF,TGTGCCAGCAGTTACTCTCGGAGTAACTATGGCTACACCTTC
NA,TRBV5-5,TRBJ1-3,NA,CASSLPAGTGNTIYF,TGTGCCAGCAGTTTACCCGCAGGGACTGGAAACACCATATATTTT
NA,TRBV30,TRBJ2-7,NA,CAWSGESLLEQYF,TGTGCCTGGAGTGGCGAAAGTTTGTTGGAGCAGTATTTC
TRBD2,TRBV9,TRBJ2-3,NA,CASSVTPAGGLSDTQYF,TGTGCCAGCAGCGTTACCCCAGCGGGGGGGCTATCGGATACGCAGTATTTT